This T cell receptor beta chain is drawn from a study of PD-L1 blockade in urothelial cancer (dated by TCRdb to about 2017). Looking at the study overall: All patients started therapy in the mid-2010s and received atezolizumab 1,200 mg intravenously every 3 weeks. Blood samples gave a median of approximately 150,000 T cells and 80,000 to 95,000 unique TCRs, with a median clonality of 0.080. Whole exome sequencing and RNA sequencing of pretreatment tumors were performed alongside TCR sequencing in the same patients. Around 30 patients had pretreatment blood TCR-seq, some 25 had at least one posttreatment blood collection, and some 25 had tumor TCR-seq. Durable clinical benefit meant progression-free survival longer than 6 months, and TCR features were also tested against progression-free and overall survival. An ECOG performance status of 0 or 1 was recorded for the patients, and 0 to 3 prior chemotherapy regimens had been received by the patients. Durable clinical benefit was achieved by nine patients but not by the remaining 20. About 90% of the 29 patients were identified as males with urothelial cancer of bladder origin, and a prior smoking history was reported by 18 of 29 patients. TCR sequencing covered pretreatment tumor samples and matched, serially collected peripheral blood taken before and after atezolizumab treatment. The study was an exploratory multi-omic analysis of somatic, immune and clinical correlates of response to PD-L1 blockade with atezolizumab in urothelial cancer. Blood samples were analyzed at two time points: 3 weeks after treatment start (second dose) and 6 weeks after treatment start. Broad study findings and their caveats: A pretreatment peripheral blood TCR clonality below the median was linked to improved progression-free and overall survival. Greater expansion of tumor-associated TCR clones in peripheral blood 3 weeks after the start of treatment was observed in patients with durable benefit (n of about 20, p = 0.022). Because the sample size was small (n ≈ 31) and many of the analyses were exploratory, the results are meant to be hypothesis-generating.

Synthetic TCR analog templates were spiked into each PCR to estimate absolute template abundance from read counts. The immunoSEQ assay used bias-controlled V and J gene primers to amplify TCRbeta CDR3 regions from genomic DNA. Sequencing of rearranged TCRbeta segments was performed at approximately 20X coverage. The paper's data handling went like this. Sequencing errors were corrected by clustering, and CDR3s were annotated against IMGT so that V, D and J genes could be assigned. Only productive TCRbeta rearrangements were used in downstream analyses, excluding out-of-frame or stop-codon sequences. Clonality was computed as one minus Shannon entropy normalized by the log of the number of unique productive sequences. Clones differing between time points or between blood and tumor were identified using Fisher's exact test with Benjamini-Hochberg correction, with an adjusted p below 0.01 applied as the threshold. TCRdb's version of the immuneACCESS table is confined to in-frame rearrangements and falls short of the full clone set. An unresolved V gene accounts for under half of the shortfall where checked; the remainder is of unknown origin. V, J and clone size are those of that table, while D and trimming were read from the DNA. The sample records about 110,000 clones, about 85% of which are singletons. The ten largest clones capture 2% to 2.5% of the sample.

A word on this clone: Its antigen is currently not known. No much larger clonotype is one base removed from it; base qualities were not supplied.

The CDR3 runs 13 amino acids, cysteine and phenylalanine included. The kept DNA is CDR3 alone, 39 bases in frame from the first base. Sequences GTSNPN (CDR1) and SVGIG (CDR2) are obtained from the germline V gene (reference sequence). Clipping removes 4 bases from V and 10 bases from J, with 11 as the unmatched junction base count. The cohort included roughly 30 patients with locally advanced or metastatic urothelial carcinoma who were treated at Memorial Sloan Kettering on a trial protocol. Peripheral blood mononuclear cells were collected pretreatment and during treatment, with between 1 and 8 total time points obtained per patient. The Qiagen DNeasy Blood extraction kit was used to purify genomic DNA from total PBMCs and tumor samples. PBMCs were collected pretreatment and during treatment, and were isolated and stored as previously described.

Here the sequenced sample was PBMCs, taken around atezolizumab (anti-PD-L1) treatment. The receptor chain draws on TRBV30 and TRBJ2-3; TRBD1 lines up with 7 middle nucleotides. This TCR derives from a man aged 45-65 years with urothelial cancer. The nucleotide sequence reads as follows: TGTGCCTGGATGAAAACAGGGGCCTTGGCGCAGTATTTT. This is translated as CAWMKTGALAQYF.